This T cell receptor beta chain was documented in a study of beta chain features in type 1 diabetes. In this sample, this clone turned up a few times. All of the isolated RNA was reverse transcribed, so expressed TCRB transcripts were sequenced. The data were produced by immunoSEQ multiplex PCR, yet TCRdb's version contains in-frame clones alone and is incomplete. The data show 350,000 to 450,000 clones, with more than 13% seen just once and about 0.018% held by the top ten. Germline V CDR1 and CDR2: MNHEY, SVGAGI. The V gene lost 5 bases and the J gene lost 1 base, with 14 bases spanning the gap. The CDR3 length is 15 residues.

V usage is TRBV6-5 and J usage is TRBJ1-2, with a tentative D call TRBD1 (5 bases). The clonotype originates from a young woman in good health. The specimen sequenced was naive CD4+ T cells from blood. CDR3 bases: TGTGCCAGCAGTACCCCGAGAAGGGGTAACTATGGCTACACCTTC. Translation gives CASSTPRRGNYGYTF.